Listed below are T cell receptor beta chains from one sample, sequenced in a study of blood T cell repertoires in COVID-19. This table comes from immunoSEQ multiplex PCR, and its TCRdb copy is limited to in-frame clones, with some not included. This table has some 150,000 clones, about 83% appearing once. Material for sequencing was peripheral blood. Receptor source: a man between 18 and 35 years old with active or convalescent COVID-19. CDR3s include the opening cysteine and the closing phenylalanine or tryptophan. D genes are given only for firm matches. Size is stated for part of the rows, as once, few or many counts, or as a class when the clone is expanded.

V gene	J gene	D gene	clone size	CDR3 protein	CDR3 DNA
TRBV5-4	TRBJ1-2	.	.	CASSPVVGRGTLGYTF	TGTGCCAGCAGCCCCGTGGTTGGGAGGGGCACCCTTGGCTACACCTTC
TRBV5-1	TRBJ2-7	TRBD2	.	CASSLGTSGRALYEQYF	TGCGCCAGCAGCTTGGGGACTAGCGGGAGGGCCCTCTACGAGCAGTACTTC
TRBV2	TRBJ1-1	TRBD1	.	CASSRQGALAEAFF	TGTGCCAGCAGTCGACAGGGGGCGCTGGCTGAAGCTTTCTTT
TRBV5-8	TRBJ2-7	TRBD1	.	CASRPGTGLHEQYF	TGTGCCAGCAGACCCGGGACAGGGCTTCACGAGCAGTACTTC
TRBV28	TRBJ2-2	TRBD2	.	CASGLTAGGPNTGELFF	TGTGCCAGCGGGTTAACAGCGGGGGGGCCGAACACCGGGGAGCTGTTTTTT
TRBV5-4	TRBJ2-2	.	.	CASSLAPGVPGELFF	TGTGCCAGCAGCTTGGCCCCCGGGGTCCCCGGGGAGCTGTTTTTT
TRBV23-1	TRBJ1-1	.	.	CASSPVTEAFF	TGCGCCAGCAGTCCGGTGACTGAAGCTTTCTTT
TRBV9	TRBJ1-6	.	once	CASSVAEGLSPLHF	TGTGCCAGCAGCGTAGCGGAGGGTCTTTCACCCCTCCACTTT
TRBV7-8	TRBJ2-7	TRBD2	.	CASSPLAESSYEQYF	TGTGCCAGCAGCCCGCTAGCGGAAAGCTCCTACGAGCAGTACTTC
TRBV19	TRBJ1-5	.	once	CASSMSSGGGQPQHF	TGTGCCAGTAGTATGTCGTCTGGAGGAGGACAGCCCCAGCATTTT
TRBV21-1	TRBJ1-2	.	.	CASSSGIPYGYTF	TGTGCCAGCAGTTCCGGGATTCCTTATGGCTACACCTTC
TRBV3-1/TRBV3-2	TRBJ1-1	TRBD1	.	CASRGQGERAFF	TGTGCCAGCAGGGGACAGGGGGAACGAGCTTTCTTT
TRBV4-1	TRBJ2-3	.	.	CASSPRHPSTDTQYF	TGCGCCAGCAGCCCCCGACACCCTAGCACAGATACGCAGTATTTT
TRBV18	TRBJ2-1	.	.	CASSPPSSDEQFF	TGTGCCAGCTCACCCCCTTCTTCGGATGAGCAGTTCTTC